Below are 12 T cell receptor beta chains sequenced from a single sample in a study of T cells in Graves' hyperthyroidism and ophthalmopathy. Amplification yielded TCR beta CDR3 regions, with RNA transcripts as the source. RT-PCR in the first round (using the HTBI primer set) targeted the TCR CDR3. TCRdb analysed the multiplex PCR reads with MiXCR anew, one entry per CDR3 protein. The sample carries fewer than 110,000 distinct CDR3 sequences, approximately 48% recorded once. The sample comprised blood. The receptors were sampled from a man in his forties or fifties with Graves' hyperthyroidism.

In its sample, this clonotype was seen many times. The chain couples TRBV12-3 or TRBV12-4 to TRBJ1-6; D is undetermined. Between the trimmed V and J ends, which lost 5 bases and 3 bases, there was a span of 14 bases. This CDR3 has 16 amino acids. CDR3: CASSPARTFYNSPLHF. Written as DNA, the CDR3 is TGTGCCAGCAGTCCCGCCCGAACTTTCTATAATTCACCCCTCCACTTT.

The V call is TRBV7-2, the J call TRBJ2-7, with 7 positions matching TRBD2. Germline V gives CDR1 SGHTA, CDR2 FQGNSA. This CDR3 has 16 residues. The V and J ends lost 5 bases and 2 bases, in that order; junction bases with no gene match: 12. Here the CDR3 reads CASSVRDSSGPYEQYF. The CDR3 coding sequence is TGTGCCAGCAGCGTCCGGGATTCTAGCGGTCCCTACGAGCAGTACTTC.

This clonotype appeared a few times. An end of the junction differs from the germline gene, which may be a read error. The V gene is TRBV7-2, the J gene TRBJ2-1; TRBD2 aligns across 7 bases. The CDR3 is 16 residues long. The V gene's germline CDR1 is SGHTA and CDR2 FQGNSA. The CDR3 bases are TGCGCCAGCAGCCAAGCCGCTCTTGCGGGAGAGAATGAGCAGTTCTTC. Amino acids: CASSQAALAGENEQFF.

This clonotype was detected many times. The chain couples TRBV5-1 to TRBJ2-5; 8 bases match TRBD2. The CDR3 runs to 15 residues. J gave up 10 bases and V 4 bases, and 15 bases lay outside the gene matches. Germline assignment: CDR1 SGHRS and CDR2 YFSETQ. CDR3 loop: CASSEAASGLRGQYF. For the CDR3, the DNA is TGCGCCAGCAGCGAGGCGGCTAGCGGGTTGAGGGGCCAGTACTTC.

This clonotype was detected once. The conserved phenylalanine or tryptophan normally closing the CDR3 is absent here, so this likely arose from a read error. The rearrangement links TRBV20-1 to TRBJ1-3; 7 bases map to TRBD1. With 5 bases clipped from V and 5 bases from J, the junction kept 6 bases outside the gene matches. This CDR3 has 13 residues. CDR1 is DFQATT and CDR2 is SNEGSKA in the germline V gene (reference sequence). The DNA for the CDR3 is TGCAGTGCTTCGGACAGGCGGAGAAACACCATATATCTT. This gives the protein CSASDRRRNTIYL.

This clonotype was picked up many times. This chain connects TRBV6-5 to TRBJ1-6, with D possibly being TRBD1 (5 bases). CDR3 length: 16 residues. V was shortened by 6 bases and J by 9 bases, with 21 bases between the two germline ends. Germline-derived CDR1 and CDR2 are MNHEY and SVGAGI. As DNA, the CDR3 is TGTGCCAGCAGCCCAGGGTTGGCAGGGAGAGGTTCACCCCTCCACTTT. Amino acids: CASSPGLAGRGSPLHF.

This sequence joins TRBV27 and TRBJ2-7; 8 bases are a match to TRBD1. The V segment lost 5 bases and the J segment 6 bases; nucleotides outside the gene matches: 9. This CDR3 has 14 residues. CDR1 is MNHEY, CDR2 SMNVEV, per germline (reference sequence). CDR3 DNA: TGTGCCAGCAGTCGGACAGGGAGCGCCTGCGAGCAGTACTTC. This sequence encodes CASSRTGSACEQYF.

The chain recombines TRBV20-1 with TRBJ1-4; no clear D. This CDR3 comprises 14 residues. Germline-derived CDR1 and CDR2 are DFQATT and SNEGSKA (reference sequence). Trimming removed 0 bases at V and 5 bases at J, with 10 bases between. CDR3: CSARDHGRNEKLFF. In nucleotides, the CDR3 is TGCAGTGCTAGAGATCACGGGAGAAATGAAAAACTGTTTTTT.

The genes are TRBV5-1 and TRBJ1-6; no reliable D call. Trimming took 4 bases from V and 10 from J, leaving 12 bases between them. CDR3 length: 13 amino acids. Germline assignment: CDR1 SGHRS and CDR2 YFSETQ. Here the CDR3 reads CASSPRPESPLHF. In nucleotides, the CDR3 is TGCGCCAGCAGCCCCCGTCCCGAGTCACCCCTCCACTTT.

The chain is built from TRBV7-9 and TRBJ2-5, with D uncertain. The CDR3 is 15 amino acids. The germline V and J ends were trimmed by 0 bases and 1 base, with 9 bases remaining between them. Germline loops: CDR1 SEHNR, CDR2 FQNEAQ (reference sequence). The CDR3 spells CASSLAWGRQETQYF. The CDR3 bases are TGTGCCAGCAGCTTAGCTTGGGGTCGCCAAGAGACCCAGTACTTC.

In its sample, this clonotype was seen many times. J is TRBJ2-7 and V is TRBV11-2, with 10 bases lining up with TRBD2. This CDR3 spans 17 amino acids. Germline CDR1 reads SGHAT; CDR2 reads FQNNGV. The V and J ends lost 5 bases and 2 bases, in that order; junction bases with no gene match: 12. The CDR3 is CASSQTIAGGRPYEQYF. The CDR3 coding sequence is TGTGCCAGCAGCCAAACGATAGCGGGAGGCAGGCCCTACGAGCAGTACTTC.

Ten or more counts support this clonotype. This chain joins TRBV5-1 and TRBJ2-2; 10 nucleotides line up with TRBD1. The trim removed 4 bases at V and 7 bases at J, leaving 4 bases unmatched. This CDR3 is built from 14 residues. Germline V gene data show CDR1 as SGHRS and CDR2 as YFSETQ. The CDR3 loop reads CASSDRDRGGELFF. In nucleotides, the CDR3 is TGCGCCAGCAGCGACCGGGACAGGGGCGGGGAGCTGTTTTTT.